These 26 T cell receptor beta chains were all obtained from the same sample, sequenced in a study of blood T cells in healthy people across ages. Using a J-beta primer mix together with a sample-barcoded 5' primer, a second PCR was run for about 6 to 12 cycles. TCRdb itself ran the 5' RACE reads through MiXCR, one entry per CDR3 protein. The sample yields 980,000 or so distinct CDR3 sequences, about 48% seen once. The sample was blood. These receptors originate from a man in his thirties or forties in good health.

The V and J genes are TRBV11-3 and TRBJ2-4, with D possibly being TRBD1 (6 bases). With the DNA end fitting TRBJ2-7 better, the J assignment may be wrong. This CDR3 is built from 13 residues. The germline V gene encodes CDR1 SGHNT and CDR2 YENEEA. Here the CDR3 DNA reads TGTGCCAGCAGCGCGGCAGGGGCTTACGAGCAGTACTTC. It specifies CASSAAGAYEQYF.

This clonotype appeared a few times. The chain carries TRBV2 and TRBJ2-3, with D uncertain. The V gene lost 6 bases and the J gene lost 4 bases, with 8 bases spanning the gap. The germline CDR1 and CDR2 sequences are SNHLY and FYNNEI. The CDR3 length is 12 residues. In nucleotides, the CDR3 is TGTGCCAGCAGAAGAGAGGCAGATACGCAGTATTTT. It translates to CASRREADTQYF.

The gene calls are TRBV10-3 and TRBJ2-1; 9 positions agree with TRBD1. The CDR3 runs to 15 residues. The germline V gene has CDR1 ENHRY and CDR2 SYGVKD. The junction had 9 bases not matched to a gene; V was cut back by 9 bases and J by 3 bases. The CDR3 loop is CAMSGGTGFYNEQFF. DNA of the CDR3: TGTGCCATGAGCGGAGGGACAGGGTTCTACAATGAGCAGTTCTTC.

This chain joins TRBV3-1 and TRBJ2-5; D may match TRBD1 or TRBD2 (7 bases each). The J call may be mistaken, given a closer DNA end match to TRBJ2-7. The CDR3 consists of 15 residues. CDR1 and CDR2 (germline): LGHDT, YNNKEL (reference sequence). The CDR3 nucleotides are TGTGCCAGCAGCCGGAGGGGGCAGGGACTAAGCGAGCAGTACTTC. Its translation is CASSRRGQGLSEQYF.

The chain joins TRBV5-1 to TRBJ2-7; possible D gene TRBD2, 5 bases. V lost 7 bases to trimming and J lost 2 bases, with 19 bases between them. Germline V CDR1 and CDR2: SGHRS, YFSETQ. The CDR3 is 15 residues long. The CDR3 loop reads CASRPAYSGAYEQYF. The CDR3 DNA reads as TGCGCCAGCCGACCTGCATACAGCGGCGCCTACGAGCAGTACTTC.

The chain links TRBV5-5 to TRBJ1-4, with 7 bases that match TRBD1. Trimming took 4 bases from V and 5 from J; bases not matched to a gene: 8. This CDR3 is 15 amino acids long. The V gene's germline CDR1 is SGHKS and CDR2 YYEKEE (reference sequence). The CDR3: CASSGYRGPNEKLFF. CDR3 DNA: TGTGCCAGCAGCGGATACAGGGGCCCCAATGAAAAACTGTTTTTT.

This chain joins TRBV27 and TRBJ2-3; D is possibly TRBD1 or TRBD2 (5 bases each). The CDR3 spans 12 residues. V gave up 5 bases and J gave up 10 bases, with 13 bases separating them. Per germline, CDR1 MNHEY and CDR2 SMNVEV (reference sequence). CDR3 coding DNA: TGTGCCAGCAGTCAGATATCGGGGCCGCAGTATTTT. This gives the protein CASSQISGPQYF.

The chain carries TRBV15 and TRBJ2-7; no firm D call. Germline V gene data show CDR1 as LNHNV and CDR2 as YYDKDF (reference sequence). Trimming cost V 0 bases and J 1 base, with 13 bases left between them. The CDR3 totals 16 residues. The CDR3 protein is CATSRDQSHASYEQYF. The CDR3 nucleotides are TGTGCCACCAGCAGAGATCAAAGCCACGCTTCCTACGAGCAGTACTTC.

This chain uses TRBV3-1 with TRBJ1-4, with D perhaps matching TRBD1 (5 bases). The V gene's germline CDR1 is LGHDT and CDR2 YNNKEL (reference sequence). V was trimmed by 4 bases and J by 14 bases, leaving 23 bases between them. The CDR3 runs 15 residues. Here the CDR3 reads CASSPSPGLLGWLFF. The CDR3 DNA reads as TGTGCCAGCAGCCCAAGCCCGGGACTTCTAGGGTGGCTGTTTTTT.

CDR3 nucleotide sequence: TGTGCCAGCAGTGGGATTGCGGGGGCCAACGTCCTGACTTTC. This gives the protein CASSGIAGANVLTF. This chain connects TRBV27 to TRBJ2-6; D unclear. This CDR3 spans 14 amino acids. Deletions cut 5 bases from V and 4 bases from J, with 9 bases between. Germline CDR1 MNHEY, CDR2 SMNVEV (reference sequence).

This clonotype was seen a handful of times. The chain has TRBV4-3 and TRBJ1-2; D is perhaps TRBD1 (6 bases). The CDR3 loop spans 15 amino acids. The ends were cut back, 0 bases at V and 4 bases at J, with 12 bases in the middle. Germline-derived CDR1 and CDR2 are LGHNA and YSLEER. DNA for the CDR3: TGCGCCAGCAGCCAAGATCCGCAGGGGAGCTATGGCTACACCTTC. Residues: CASSQDPQGSYGYTF.

This clonotype turned up a few times. The V and J genes are TRBV4-2 and TRBJ2-2; TRBD2 matches 12 bases. With V trimmed by 0 bases and J by 7 bases, 6 bases remained unmatched. Looked up from germline, CDR1 is LGHNA and CDR2 is YNFKEQ. The CDR3 is 17 residues long. Here the CDR3 reads CASSQDALAGGGGELFF. The CDR3 region has the DNA TGTGCCAGCAGCCAAGATGCCCTAGCGGGGGGGGGCGGGGAGCTGTTTTTT.

This clonotype was found a few times. CDR3 in DNA: TGTGCCAGCAGCCTCAAACAGGGAAGGAATTCACCCCTCCACTTT. Protein: CASSLKQGRNSPLHF. V gene TRBV5-6 combines with J gene TRBJ1-6; D perhaps matches TRBD1 (6 bases). V was shortened by 4 bases and J by 7 bases, with 15 bases between the two germline ends. This CDR3 has 15 amino acids. Per the germline V gene, CDR1 is SGHDT and CDR2 is YYEEEE.

Only a few counts were recorded for this clonotype. V gene TRBV9 combines with J gene TRBJ2-7, with D unresolved. Trimming cost V 0 bases and J 4 bases, with 14 bases left between them. CDR3 length equals 15 residues. Germline lookup yields CDR1 SGDLS and CDR2 YYNGEE. CDR3 DNA sequence: TGTGCCAGCAGCGTAGCCCCCGGGCCAGAATACGAGCAGTACTTC. Protein: CASSVAPGPEYEQYF.

CDR3 sequence reads: CASSLEGPSRYF. Here the CDR3 DNA reads TGCGCCAGCAGCTTGGAGGGCCCTTCGCGGTACTTC. This chain joins TRBV5-1 and TRBJ2-7; D gene uncertain. From germline, CDR1 is SGHRS and CDR2 YFSETQ. This CDR3 is 12 amino acids long. With 0 bases removed from V and 12 bases from J, the gap between germline ends came to 13 bases.

The V call is TRBV21-1, the J call TRBJ2-7; the tabulated D call, TRBD1, remains unverified against the DNA. TRBV21-1 is a pseudogene. CDR3 length: 16 amino acids. The CDR3 DNA is TGTGCCAGCAGCAACGACGGAACGGGGCCTAAATACGAGCAGTACTTC. Translating it yields CASSNDGTGPKYEQYF.

This clonotype was detected once. This chain uses TRBV5-1 with TRBJ2-1; TRBD2 matches at 10 bases. V shed 4 bases, J shed 4 bases, and the junction held 11 bases outside the gene matches. This CDR3 spans 17 amino acids. In germline, CDR1 is SGHRS, CDR2 YFSETQ. CDR3 sequence reads: CASSPPGSGGLYNEQFF. CDR3 sequence (DNA): TGCGCCAGCAGCCCCCCCGGTAGCGGGGGGCTGTACAATGAGCAGTTCTTC.

This chain uses TRBV15 with TRBJ1-5, with D tentatively TRBD1 (5 bases). V was trimmed by 8 bases and J by 3 bases, leaving 11 bases between them. Germline assignment: CDR1 LNHNV and CDR2 YYDKDF (reference sequence). This CDR3 has 13 amino acids. The CDR3 DNA reads as TGTGCCACCCGGGACGGATACAATCAGCCCCAGCATTTT. It yields the protein CATRDGYNQPQHF.

The V call is TRBV6-1, the J call TRBJ2-3; 7 bases agree with TRBD2. The CDR3 has 15 residues. The V and J ends lost 3 bases and 1 base, in that order; junction bases with no gene match: 4. Germline CDR1 is MNHNS and CDR2 is SASEGT. The chain's CDR3 is CASSEMAGGTDTQYF. The CDR3 nucleotides read TGTGCCAGCAGTGAGATGGCGGGGGGCACAGATACGCAGTATTTT.

The CDR3 protein is CASSGGLGSYEQYF. The DNA of the CDR3 is TGTGCCAGCAGTGGGGGACTAGGTTCCTACGAGCAGTACTTC. The chain carries TRBV6-1 and TRBJ2-7; 8 nucleotides agree with TRBD2. Germline CDR1 is MNHNS and CDR2 is SASEGT. The CDR3 covers 14 residues. V dropped 4 bases and J dropped 1; count of bases not matched to a gene: 3.

The chain recombines TRBV10-3 with TRBJ2-1, with TRBD2 matching over 8 bases. Germline V gene lookup returns CDR1 ENHRY and CDR2 SYGVKD. The CDR3 totals 15 residues. V lost 8 bases and J lost 7; bases outside the gene matches: 13. For the CDR3, the DNA is TGTGCCATCGGCGTCGGGGGGGGGCTGAAAAATGAGCAGTTCTTC. As protein: CAIGVGGGLKNEQFF.

The genes are TRBV7-2 and TRBJ2-1; 11 bases fit TRBD2. Per the germline V gene, CDR1 is SGHTA and CDR2 is FQGNSA. Unmatched junction bases numbered 3, after V lost 5 bases and J lost 0 bases. This CDR3 spans 16 amino acids. For the CDR3, the DNA is TGTGCCAGCAGCGCCGGACTAGCGGGCTCCTACAATGAGCAGTTCTTC. Protein sequence: CASSAGLAGSYNEQFF.

The chain is built from TRBV4-3 and TRBJ2-3; no clear D gene. The germline V gene encodes CDR1 LGHNA and CDR2 YSLEER. V was pared by 0 bases and J by 7 bases, with 8 bases between. The CDR3 runs to 13 residues. The CDR3 here is CASSQEMAHTQYF. The CDR3 DNA follows: TGCGCCAGCAGCCAAGAAATGGCGCATACGCAGTATTTT.

This chain connects TRBV6-2 or TRBV6-3 to TRBJ1-5; possibly TRBD1 for D (5 bases). Germline loops: CDR1 MNHEY, CDR2 SVGEGT. Trimming took 6 bases from V and 2 from J, leaving 20 bases between them. The CDR3 length is 17 residues. The CDR3 DNA sequence: TGTGCCAGCAGCCCGGGGGACGATGCATTTGGCAATCAGCCCCAGCATTTT. Its protein product is CASSPGDDAFGNQPQHF.

The genes are TRBV27 and TRBJ2-3; the D gene is possibly TRBD2 (6 bases). The CDR3 runs 14 residues. Germline CDR1 and CDR2: MNHEY and SMNVEV (reference sequence). Trimming shortened V by 3 bases and J by 2 bases, and 9 bases separated the two germline ends. Written as DNA, the CDR3 is TGTGCCAGCAGTTTCTCGGGGGACACAGATACGCAGTATTTT. This sequence encodes CASSFSGDTDTQYF.

The chain is built from TRBV10-3 and TRBJ2-3, with D possibly being TRBD1 (6 bases). The CDR3 is 16 residues long. V lost 1 base and J lost 0, with 11 bases in between. The germline gives CDR1 ENHRY, CDR2 SYGVKD. CDR3 sequence: CAISEWGQSSTDTQYF. Here the CDR3 DNA reads TGTGCCATCAGTGAGTGGGGGCAAAGTAGCACAGATACGCAGTATTTT.